The following is a T cell receptor (beta chain) sequence with its context. The repertoire was sequenced with immunoSEQ multiplex PCR; TCRdb's copy has only in-frame clones and lacks some. The sample gives 91,000 or so clones, 80% of which show up once; approximately 5.5% is in the top ten. The data are from a study of glioma-infiltrating T cells after dendritic cell vaccination. Germline assignment: CDR1 SQVTM and CDR2 ANQGSEA. The CDR3 has 13 amino acids. Trimming at V came to 5 bases and at J to 1 base, leaving 4 bases not matched to a gene. Time point indicated: after dendritic cell vaccination, including at tumor progression/relapse.

The chain joins TRBV29-1 to TRBJ1-2, with 7 nucleotides matching TRBD1. The sequences come from blood, collected after dendritic cell vaccination. The receptor's source is a human donor with glioblastoma. The CDR3 coding sequence is TGCAGCGTTAGACAGGGAGGTAACTATGGCTACACCTTC. Encoded protein: CSVRQGGNYGYTF.